Each of the 4 T cell receptor beta chains below was sequenced from the same sample in a study of T cells in Graves' hyperthyroidism and ophthalmopathy. RNA transcripts provided the source from which TCR beta CDR3 regions were amplified. RT-PCR in the first round (using the HTBI primer set) targeted the TCR CDR3. TCRdb re-called the multiplex PCR reads through MiXCR, storing one row per CDR3 protein. The sample has nearly 600,000 distinct CDR3 sequences, approximately 15% seen once. What was sequenced was blood. The receptors were gathered from a woman aged 18-29 years with Graves' ophthalmopathy.

The chain employs TRBV7-2 and TRBJ1-5; no firm D call. This CDR3 contains 15 residues. CDR1 SGHTA and CDR2 FQGNSA come from the germline V gene. Between the trimmed V and J ends, which lost 1 base and 0 bases, there was a span of 7 bases. The CDR3 sequence: CASSLGGPSNQPQHF. The CDR3 DNA follows: TGTGCCAGCAGCTTAGGAGGCCCTAGCAATCAGCCCCAGCATTTT.

This clonotype has at least ten counts. The V call is TRBV25-1, the J call TRBJ1-1, with D possibly being TRBD1 (6 bases). Germline CDR1 and CDR2: MGHDK and SYGVNS. The CDR3 is 15 residues long. With 1 base removed from V and 2 bases from J, the gap between germline ends came to 11 bases. As DNA, the CDR3 is TGTGCCAGCAGTGAATTAGGGACACTTAACACTGAAGCTTTCTTT. It encodes CASSELGTLNTEAFF.

This clonotype was recorded a few times. The chain links TRBV19 to TRBJ2-1; D may be TRBD1 or TRBD2 (5 bases each). The V end lost 5 bases, the J end lost 5 bases, and 16 bases lay between the germline ends. This CDR3 spans 15 amino acids. CDR1 is LNHDA and CDR2 is SQIVND in the germline V gene (reference sequence). The CDR3 reads CASSSGLYRNNEQFF. CDR3 nucleotides: TGTGCCAGTAGTTCGGGGCTCTATAGGAACAATGAGCAGTTCTTC.

This clonotype was detected ten times or more. V gene TRBV24-1 combines with J gene TRBJ1-2; TRBD1 agrees at 10 bases. The trim removed 3 bases at V and 7 bases at J, leaving 13 bases unmatched. CDR1 is KGHDR, CDR2 SFDVKD, per germline. This CDR3 is 17 amino acids long. The CDR3: CATSDPHAGTGDVGYTF. DNA of the CDR3: TGTGCCACCAGTGATCCCCACGCGGGGACAGGGGATGTTGGCTACACCTTC.